These 27 T cell receptor beta chains were sequenced from one sample in a study of T cell responses to AZD1222 COVID-19 vaccine. The table came from immunoSEQ multiplex PCR; TCRdb's copy has only in-frame clones and leaves some out. The sample lists 150,000 to 200,000 clones; 85% to 90% were seen once. Sequenced material: peripheral blood, taken on day 0 of AZD1222 vaccination. The receptors were sampled from an adult in good health.

This clone is a singleton in its sample. The CDR3 coding sequence is TGTGCCTGGATCCCTGCGGGACAGGGGGTGGGTCTAGCCAAAAACATTCAGTACTTC. It codes for CAWIPAGQGVGLAKNIQYF. V gene TRBV30 combines with J gene TRBJ2-4; 11 bases are shared with TRBD1. J gave up 0 bases and V 4 bases, and 14 bases lay outside the gene matches. Germline V gene lookup returns CDR1 GTSNPN and CDR2 SVGIG (reference sequence). The CDR3 runs 19 residues. Supplemented by reference TRBV30 and TRBJ2-4, the full variable domain reads SQTIHQWPATLVQPVGSPLSLECTVEGTSNPNLYWYRQAAGRGLQLLFYSVGIGQISSEVPQNLSASRPQDRQFILSSKKLLLSDSGFYLCAWIPAGQGVGLAKNIQYFGAGTRLSVL.

This chain links TRBV7-9 with TRBJ2-3, with D perhaps TRBD2 (5 bases). CDR1 SEHNR and CDR2 FQNEAQ come from the germline V gene (reference sequence). Trimming took 4 bases from V and 3 from J, leaving 26 bases between them. CDR3 length: 19 residues. The CDR3 loop reads CASSSLTMDSPMATDTQYF. CDR3 nucleotides: TGTGCCAGCAGCTCGCTTACAATGGACTCGCCGATGGCGACAGATACGCAGTATTTT.

The chain recombines TRBV2 with TRBJ1-6; D unclear. Trimming removed 7 bases from V and 7 bases from J, with 11 bases in between. Germline CDR1 is SNHLY and CDR2 is FYNNEI. This CDR3 comprises 13 residues. The CDR3 loop reads CASTSSQNSPLHF. The DNA for the CDR3 is TGTGCCAGCACGTCAAGTCAGAATTCACCCCTCCACTTT.

The J gene is TRBJ1-6, the V gene TRBV2; D is ambiguous. The CDR3 consists of 15 residues. Germline V gene sequence: CDR1 SNHLY, CDR2 FYNNEI. Trimming took 1 base from V and 8 from J, leaving 12 bases between them. CDR3 DNA: TGTGCCAGCAGTGAAGAGGGCCCCAACCATTCACCCCTCCACTTT. This gives the protein CASSEEGPNHSPLHF. Complete variable domain (other parts from reference TRBV2 and TRBJ1-6): EPEVTQTPSHQVTQMGQEVILRCVPISNHLYFYWYRQILGQKVEFLVSFYNNEISEKSEIFDDQFSVERPDGSNFTLKIRSTKLEDSAMYFCASSEEGPNHSPLHFGNGTRLTVT.

This rearrangement joins TRBV21-1 to TRBJ2-4. TRBV21-1 is labeled a pseudogene. CDR3 length: 17 residues. CDR3 DNA: TGTGCCAGCAGCAAAGTAGGGGATGAGGGGCCCAAAAACATTCAGTACTTC. It codes for CASSKVGDEGPKNIQYF.

This chain joins TRBV6-4 and TRBJ1-2; D uncertain. From germline, CDR1 is MRHNA and CDR2 SNTAGT. V was cut by 6 bases and J by 4 bases, with 18 bases left in between. There are 15 residues in the CDR3. The CDR3 sequence is CASRLRAETFYGYTF. The DNA of the CDR3 is TGTGCCAGCAGACTCCGTGCCGAGACCTTCTATGGCTACACCTTC.

This clone appeared once. The chain is built from TRBV6-5 and TRBJ1-5; 7 nucleotides match TRBD1. Germline V lookup: CDR1 MNHEY, CDR2 SVGAGI. V lost 4 bases to trimming and J lost 5 bases; unmatched junction nucleotides: 8. The CDR3 runs to 15 residues. CDR3 sequence reads: CASSSSQGGHQPQHF. The CDR3 bases are TGTGCCAGCAGTTCCAGCCAGGGGGGTCATCAGCCCCAGCATTTT.

The chain joins TRBV7-2 to TRBJ1-2; unclear D gene. The CDR3 has 13 residues. Germline V gene sequence: CDR1 SGHTA, CDR2 FQGNSA. V was cut by 2 bases and J by 8 bases, with 12 bases left in between. CDR3 residues: CASSLSFAIGYTF. For the CDR3, the DNA is TGTGCCAGCAGCTTATCGTTCGCGATCGGCTACACCTTC.

V usage is TRBV14 and J usage is TRBJ2-3; D not certain. The length of the CDR3 is 12 residues. V lost 0 bases and J lost 7, with 5 bases in between. Germline CDR1 SGHDN, CDR2 FVKESK. CDR3: CASSQDRNTQYF. The CDR3 DNA sequence: TGTGCCAGCAGCCAAGATAGGAATACGCAGTATTTT.

This clone turned up a few times. The chain employs TRBV10-1 and TRBJ2-7, with TRBD2 matching over 9 bases. The CDR3 is 16 amino acids. Germline trimming cut 4 bases from V and 7 bases from J; bases unmatched to any gene: 14. The germline V gene encodes CDR1 WNHNN and CDR2 SYGVQD (reference sequence). CDR3 nucleotide sequence: TGCGCCAGCAGTGTTCAATCTCCGGGACTAGCTAATGAGCAGTACTTC. Amino acids: CASSVQSPGLANEQYF.

The gene calls are TRBV7-9 and TRBJ2-1; 8 nucleotides line up with TRBD1. The trim removed 2 bases at V and 0 bases at J, leaving 6 bases unmatched. This CDR3 comprises 17 residues. Germline V gives CDR1 SEHNR, CDR2 FQNEAQ (reference sequence). For the CDR3, the DNA is TGTGCCAGCAGCTTATCCCCGGACAGGGACTCCTACAATGAGCAGTTCTTC. Translation: CASSLSPDRDSYNEQFF. The full variable domain, in which reference TRBV7-9 and TRBJ2-1 provide the parts outside the CDR3, is DTGVSQNPRHKITKRGQNVTFRCDPISEHNRLYWYRQTLGQGPEFLTYFQNEAQLEKSRLLSDRFSAERPKGSFSTLEIQRTEQGDSAMYLCASSLSPDRDSYNEQFFGPGTRLTVL.

This chain joins TRBV6-5 and TRBJ1-4; TRBD1 aligns across 7 bases. The V and J ends lost 4 bases and 2 bases, in that order; junction bases with no gene match: 7. Germline CDR1 reads MNHEY; CDR2 reads SVGAGI. There are 16 residues in the CDR3. The CDR3 loop reads CASSSPRDSTNEKLFF. For the CDR3, the DNA is TGTGCCAGCAGTTCACCTCGGGACAGCACTAATGAAAAACTGTTTTTT.

J is TRBJ2-2 and V is TRBV19; D may be TRBD1 (5 bases). V was pared by 7 bases and J by 9 bases, with 12 bases between. Germline CDR1 is LNHDA and CDR2 is SQIVND (reference sequence). The CDR3 extends over 12 amino acids. Here the CDR3 reads CASISAGRELFF. The CDR3 DNA is TGTGCCAGTATCTCCGCAGGGCGGGAGCTGTTTTTT.

V gene TRBV28 combines with J gene TRBJ1-6; D ambiguous. With 7 bases removed from V and 5 bases from J, the gap between germline ends came to 15 bases. The CDR3 has 15 amino acids. Per germline, CDR1 MDHEN and CDR2 SYDVKM. The CDR3 DNA is TGTGCCAGCAACGCCCTCCGGTCCCATAATTCACCCCTCCACTTT. It yields the protein CASNALRSHNSPLHF.

This chain connects TRBV19 to TRBJ2-1; TRBD1 aligns across 10 bases. Germline V CDR1 and CDR2: LNHDA, SQIVND (reference sequence). This CDR3 is built from 17 residues. V lost 5 bases and J lost 2; bases outside the gene matches: 9. CDR3 sequence reads: CASSRSPDRGPYNEQFF. The CDR3 region has the DNA TGTGCCAGTAGTCGCTCTCCTGACAGGGGGCCCTACAATGAGCAGTTCTTC.

The chain uses TRBV19 and TRBJ2-1, with 10 bases aligning to TRBD2. Trimming cost V 6 bases and J 7 bases; bases outside gene matches: 18. The CDR3 runs to 18 residues. CDR1 LNHDA and CDR2 SQIVND come from the germline V gene (reference sequence). Here the CDR3 DNA reads TGTGCCAGTAGACCTCCCCTGGGGCTAGCGGGAGCCGGGAATGAGCAGTTCTTC. The encoded protein is CASRPPLGLAGAGNEQFF.

The chain employs TRBV10-3 and TRBJ1-2, with 9 bases identical to TRBD1. Germline V gene sequence: CDR1 ENHRY, CDR2 SYGVKD. The CDR3 contains 12 residues. V shed 4 bases and J 13 bases; nucleotides not matched to a gene: 7. CDR3 in amino acids: CAISGGQGRFTF. CDR3 bases: TGTGCCATCAGTGGGGGACAGGGTCGGTTCACCTTC.

With respect to this clone: Distinct nucleotide sequences in the sample also encode this CDR3. The genes are TRBV7-3 and TRBJ1-4; TRBD1 matches at 8 bases. The CDR3 extends over 13 amino acids. The J segment lost 7 bases and the V segment lost 5 bases, leaving 3 bases of the junction unmatched. Germline CDR1 SGHTA, CDR2 FQGTGA. DNA for the CDR3: TGTGCCAGCAGCCGCGGACAGGGTGAAAAACTGTTTTTT. It codes for CASSRGQGEKLFF.

The chain carries TRBV28 and TRBJ1-5; D may be TRBD1 (5 bases). This CDR3 has 16 amino acids. CDR1 is MDHEN, CDR2 SYDVKM, per germline. Between the trimmed V and J ends, which lost 5 bases and 3 bases, there was a span of 17 bases. In nucleotides, the CDR3 is TGTGCCAGCAGTCCAACGGGGCCAGGCGACAATCAGCCCCAGCATTTT. As protein: CASSPTGPGDNQPQHF.

The rearrangement joins TRBV19 to TRBJ1-2, with D perhaps matching TRBD1 (5 bases). V lost 3 bases and J lost 0, with 20 bases in between. This CDR3 spans 18 amino acids. CDR1 and CDR2 from the germline V gene are LNHDA and SQIVND (reference sequence). The CDR3 here is CASSIPTPDSVSNYGYTF. CDR3 bases: TGTGCCAGTAGTATCCCGACTCCTGACAGCGTATCTAACTATGGCTACACCTTC.

The V and J genes are TRBV7-9 and TRBJ2-6; no clear D. Germline-derived CDR1 and CDR2 are SEHNR and FQNEAQ (reference sequence). The CDR3 length is 14 residues. Trimming took off 4 bases at V and 4 bases at J, with 8 bases between the two ends. The CDR3 protein is CASSWERGANVLTF. The CDR3 coding sequence is TGTGCCAGCAGCTGGGAACGAGGGGCCAACGTCCTGACTTTC. Based on the CDR3 plus reference TRBV7-9 and TRBJ2-6, the full variable domain is DTGVSQNPRHKITKRGQNVTFRCDPISEHNRLYWYRQTLGQGPEFLTYFQNEAQLEKSRLLSDRFSAERPKGSFSTLEIQRTEQGDSAMYLCASSWERGANVLTFGAGSRLTVL.

This sequence joins TRBV11-3 and TRBJ2-1; possible D gene TRBD1, 5 bases. This CDR3 has 13 amino acids. Germline V gene sequence: CDR1 SGHNT, CDR2 YENEEA. V dropped 6 bases and J dropped 5 bases, with 11 bases sitting between them. Here the CDR3 reads CASSLFRDNEQFF. The CDR3 region has the DNA TGTGCCAGCAGTTTATTCAGGGACAATGAGCAGTTCTTC. Looking up the rest from reference TRBV11-3 and TRBJ2-1 gives the full variable domain: EAGVVQSPRYKIIEKKQPVAFWCNPISGHNTLYWYLQNLGQGPELLIRYENEEAVDDSQLPKDRFSAERLKGVDSTLKIQPAELGDSAVYLCASSLFRDNEQFFGPGTRLTVL.

The J gene is TRBJ1-5, the V gene TRBV6-5, with D uncertain. The germline V gene encodes CDR1 MNHEY and CDR2 SVGAGI. V was pared by 11 bases and J by 3 bases, with 14 bases between. The CDR3 totals 13 residues. As DNA, the CDR3 is TGTGCCGGCCAACGGACGGACAATCAGCCCCAGCATTTT. It is translated as CAGQRTDNQPQHF.

This CDR3 reads CASSLAGSGGSYEQYF. CDR3 bases: TGTGCCAGCAGCTTGGCGGGAAGCGGGGGGTCGTACGAGCAGTACTTC. The chain combines TRBV5-6 with TRBJ2-7; 9 nucleotides agree with TRBD2. Germline V gene sequence: CDR1 SGHDT, CDR2 YYEEEE. The CDR3 consists of 16 residues. Trimming cost V 0 bases and J 4 bases; bases outside gene matches: 8.

This clone was seen only a few times. V and J are TRBV5-4 and TRBJ2-7, with 7 bases lining up with TRBD2. This CDR3 contains 13 residues. Germline assignment: CDR1 SGHNT and CDR2 YYREEE (reference sequence). V lost 1 base, J lost 6 bases, and 4 bases stayed unmatched. CDR3 residues: CASSLRTSPEQYF. The CDR3 DNA sequence: TGTGCCAGCAGCTTGCGGACTAGTCCCGAGCAGTACTTC.

The rearrangement joins TRBV9 to TRBJ2-2; 10 positions agree with TRBD1. Germline CDR1 is SGDLS and CDR2 is YYNGEE. V was clipped by 4 bases and J by 4 bases; unmatched bases: 10. The CDR3 covers 17 residues. The CDR3 spells CASSFLPGQGVTGELFF. DNA for the CDR3: TGTGCCAGCAGCTTCCTACCCGGACAGGGGGTCACCGGGGAGCTGTTTTTT.

Remarks on this clone: The limits of the CDR3 on the DNA are not certain, so only TCRdb's listed CDR3 is given. V is TRBV28 and J is TRBJ1-5; TRBD1 is taken as the D call from the table, unchecked against the DNA. Germline V gene lookup returns CDR1 MDHEN and CDR2 SYDVKM. The CDR3 is 17 residues long, counting both termini. The CDR3 spells CASSFFGQGADNQPQHF.